The table lists the clone carrying this T cell receptor (beta chain) with many counts. The authors made TCR beta cDNA from roughly 480 ng total RNA with a constant-region primer. Library construction for TCR beta comprised three nested multiplex PCR rounds performed with slightly modified ARM-PCR. Each of the first two PCR rounds ran approximately 10 cycles with TRBV1-TRBV30 forward and C-beta reverse primers. Each CDR3 protein is one row after TCRdb ran MiXCR on the multiplex PCR reads. The top ten clones hold about 6.5% of a sample with about 330,000 distinct CDR3 sequences, about 61% of them seen once. This sample was included in a study of tumor-infiltrating lymphocytes in primary liver carcinoma. Germline DNA was also extracted, while the blood RNA originated from unsorted whole blood. The germline V and J ends were trimmed by 6 bases and 8 bases, with 1 base remaining between them. The CDR3 spans 8 residues. Germline CDR1 MNHEY, CDR2 SVGAGI.

The rearrangement links TRBV6-5 to TRBJ1-2; D is unclear. Sequencing input: peripheral blood. This TCR was sampled from a man aged 35 to 55 with primary liver carcinoma and hepatitis B virus infection. The CDR3 DNA follows: TGTGCCAGCAGGGGCTACACCTTC. The encoded protein is CASRGYTF.